Below, one T cell receptor (beta chain) is given with its context. This receptor's antigen is unknown. No base qualities exist here, and no much larger clone lies one base off it. Inclusive of the bounding cysteine and phenylalanine, the CDR3 is 15 residues long. The DNA shown is the 45-base CDR3, in frame from base 1. Trimming removed 5 bases from V and 0 bases from J, leaving 14 bases between the germline ends. CDR1 and CDR2 are drawn from the germline V gene (reference sequence): LNHDA, SQIVND. This record comes from a study of OX40 agonist ivuxolimab in advanced cancers. Regarding the study in general: Ivuxolimab, which targeted the costimulatory receptor OX40 (CD134), was an agonistic, fully human IgG2 monoclonal antibody. The point of sequencing TCRbeta in the periphery was to test whether ivuxolimab changed TCR sequence diversity and drove clonal T-cell expansion. Partial responses occurred in three dose-escalation patients: two with cutaneous melanoma and one with hepatocellular carcinoma. In the dose-escalation cohort, approximately 82% of patients were male, and the mean age was approximately 60 years, with a range of roughly 20 to 80. Intravenous ivuxolimab was administered to patients every 2 weeks at six dose levels: 0.01, 0.1, 0.3, 1.5, 3 and 10 mg/kg. Patients were allowed to have had prior anti-PD-1, anti-PD-L1 or anti-CTLA-4 therapy, and roughly 40% of the dose-escalation patients had previously received checkpoint inhibitors. Of the approximately 54 dose-escalation patients, hepatocellular carcinoma was present in about 20, melanoma in approximately 15, renal cell carcinoma in 9 and head and neck cancer in 9. The paper reports the monotherapy dose-escalation portion (N of about 51 patients) of the phase I ivuxolimab trial. The investigation overall reported the following: Clonal expansion of both CD4+ and CD8+ blood T cells was observed from baseline to week 6 at doses 0.1 to 3.0 mg/kg. Partial responders in the 0.1-3.0 mg/kg groups had among the lowest normalized peripheral clonal expansion, especially among CD8+ T cells. The antigen specificity of the clonally expanded peripheral T cells was not determined. After ivuxolimab, expanded clones were on average more numerous among CD8+ T cells than among CD4+ T cells. Low levels of normalized T-cell clonal expansion were also shown by some nonresponding patients.

Patients with autoimmune disease history or receiving systemic immunosuppression were excluded from the trial. Peripheral blood for TCR sequencing was collected from all dose cohorts at baseline, on cycle 4 day 1, and on cycle 7 day 1. The samples were taken from a phase I, first-in-human, multicenter, open-label dose-escalation trial of ivuxolimab. Adults with locally advanced or metastatic melanoma, renal cell, hepatocellular, or head and neck squamous cell carcinoma were enrolled in the trial. Before TCR sequencing, CD4+ and CD8+ T cells were separately sorted from peripheral blood. Genomic DNA was extracted from sorted cells for sequencing of the TCRbeta CDR3 region. TCRbeta CDR3 regions were sequenced using the immunoSEQ Assay. TCRdb took over this immuneACCESS table, retaining in-frame rearrangements with V and J assigned. Such tables are incomplete; in checked studies, under half of the missing clones stem from an unresolved V gene, and the remainder is unexplained. In all, the sample holds around 74,000 clones, and roughly four fifths of those were seen once. In total, the top ten clones hold roughly 0.5% of the sample.

The input for sequencing was CD4+ or CD8+ T cells sorted from blood, taken in a trial of the OX40 agonist ivuxolimab. The sequence derives from an adult with an advanced solid tumor such as melanoma, head and neck, liver or kidney cancer. The chain is assembled from TRBV19 and TRBJ2-7; D gene: possibly TRBD2, on 7 matching bases. The sequenced DNA: TGTGCCAGTAGTGCTAGGCGGGGGCCCTCCTACGAGCAGTACTTC. This is translated as CASSARRGPSYEQYF.